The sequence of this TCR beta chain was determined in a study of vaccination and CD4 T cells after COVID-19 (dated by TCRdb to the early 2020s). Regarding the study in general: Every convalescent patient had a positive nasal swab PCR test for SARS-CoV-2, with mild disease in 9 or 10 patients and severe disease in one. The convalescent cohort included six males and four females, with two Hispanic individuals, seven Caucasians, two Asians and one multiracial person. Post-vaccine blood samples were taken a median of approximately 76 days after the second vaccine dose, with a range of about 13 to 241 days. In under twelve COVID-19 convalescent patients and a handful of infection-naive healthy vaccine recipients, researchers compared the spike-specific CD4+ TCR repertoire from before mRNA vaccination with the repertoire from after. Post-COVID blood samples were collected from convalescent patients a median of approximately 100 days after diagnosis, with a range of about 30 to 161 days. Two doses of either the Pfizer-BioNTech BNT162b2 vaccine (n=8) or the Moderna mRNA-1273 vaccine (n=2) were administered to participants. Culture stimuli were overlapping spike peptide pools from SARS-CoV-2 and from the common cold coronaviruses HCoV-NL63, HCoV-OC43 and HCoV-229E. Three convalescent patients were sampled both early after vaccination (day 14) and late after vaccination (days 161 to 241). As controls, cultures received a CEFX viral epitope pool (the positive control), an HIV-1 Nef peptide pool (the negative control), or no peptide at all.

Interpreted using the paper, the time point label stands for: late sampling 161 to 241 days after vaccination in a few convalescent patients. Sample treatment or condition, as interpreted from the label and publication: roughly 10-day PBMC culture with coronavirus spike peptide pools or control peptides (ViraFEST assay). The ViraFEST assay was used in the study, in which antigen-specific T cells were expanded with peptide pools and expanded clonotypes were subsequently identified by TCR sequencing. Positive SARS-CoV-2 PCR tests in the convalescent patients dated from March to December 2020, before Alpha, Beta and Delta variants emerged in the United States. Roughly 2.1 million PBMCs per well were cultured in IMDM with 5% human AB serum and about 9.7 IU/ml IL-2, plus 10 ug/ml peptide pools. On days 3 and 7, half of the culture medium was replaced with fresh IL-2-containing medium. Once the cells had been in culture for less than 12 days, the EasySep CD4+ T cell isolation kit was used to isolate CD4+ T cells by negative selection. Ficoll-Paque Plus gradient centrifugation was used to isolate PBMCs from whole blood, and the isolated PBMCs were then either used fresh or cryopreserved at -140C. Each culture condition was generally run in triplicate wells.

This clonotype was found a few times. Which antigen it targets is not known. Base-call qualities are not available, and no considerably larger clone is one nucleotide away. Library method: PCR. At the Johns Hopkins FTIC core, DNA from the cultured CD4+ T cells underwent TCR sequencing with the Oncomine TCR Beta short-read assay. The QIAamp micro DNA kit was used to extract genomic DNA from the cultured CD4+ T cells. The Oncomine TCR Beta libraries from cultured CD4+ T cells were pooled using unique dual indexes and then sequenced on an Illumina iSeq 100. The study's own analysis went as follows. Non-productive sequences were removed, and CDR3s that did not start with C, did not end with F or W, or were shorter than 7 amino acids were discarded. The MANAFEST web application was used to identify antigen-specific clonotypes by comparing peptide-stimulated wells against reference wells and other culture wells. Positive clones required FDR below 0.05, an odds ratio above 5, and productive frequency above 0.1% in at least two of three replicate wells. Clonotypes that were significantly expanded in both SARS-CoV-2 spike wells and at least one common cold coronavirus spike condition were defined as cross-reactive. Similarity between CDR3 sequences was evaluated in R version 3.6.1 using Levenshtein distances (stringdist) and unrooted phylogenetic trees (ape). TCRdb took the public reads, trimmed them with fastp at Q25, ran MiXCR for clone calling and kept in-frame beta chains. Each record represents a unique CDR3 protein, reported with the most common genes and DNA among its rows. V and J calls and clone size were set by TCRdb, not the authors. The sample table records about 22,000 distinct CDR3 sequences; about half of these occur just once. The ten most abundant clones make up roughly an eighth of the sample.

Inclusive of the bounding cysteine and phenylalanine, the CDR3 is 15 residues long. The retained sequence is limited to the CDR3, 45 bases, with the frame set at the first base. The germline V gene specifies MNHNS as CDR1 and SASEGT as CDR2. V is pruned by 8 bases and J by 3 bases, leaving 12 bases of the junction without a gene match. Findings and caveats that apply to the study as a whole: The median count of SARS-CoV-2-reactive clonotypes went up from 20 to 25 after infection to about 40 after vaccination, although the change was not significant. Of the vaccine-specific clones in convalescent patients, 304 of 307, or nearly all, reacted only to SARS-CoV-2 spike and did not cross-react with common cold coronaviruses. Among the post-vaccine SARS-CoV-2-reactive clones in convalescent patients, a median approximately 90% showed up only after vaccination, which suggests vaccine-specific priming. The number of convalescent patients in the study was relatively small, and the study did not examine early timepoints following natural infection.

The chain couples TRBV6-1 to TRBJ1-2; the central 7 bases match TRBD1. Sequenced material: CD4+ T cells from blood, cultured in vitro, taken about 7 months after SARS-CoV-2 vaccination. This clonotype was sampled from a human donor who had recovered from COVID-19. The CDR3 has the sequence CASLTVAGGHYGYTF. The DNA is TGTGCCAGCCTCACAGTGGCAGGGGGTCACTATGGCTACACCTTC.